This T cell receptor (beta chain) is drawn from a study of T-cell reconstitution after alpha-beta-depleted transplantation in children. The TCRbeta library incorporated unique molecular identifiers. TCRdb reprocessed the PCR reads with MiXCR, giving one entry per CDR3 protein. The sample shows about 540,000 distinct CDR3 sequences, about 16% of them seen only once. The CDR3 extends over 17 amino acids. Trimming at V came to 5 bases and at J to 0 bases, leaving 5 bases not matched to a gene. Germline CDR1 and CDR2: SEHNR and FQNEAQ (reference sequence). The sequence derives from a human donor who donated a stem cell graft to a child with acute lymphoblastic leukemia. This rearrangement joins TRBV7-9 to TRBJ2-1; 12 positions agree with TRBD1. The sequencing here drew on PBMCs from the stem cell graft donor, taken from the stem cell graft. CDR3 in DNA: TGTGCCAGCAGCCTCGGGACAGGGGGCTTCTCCTACAATGAGCAGTTCTTC. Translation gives CASSLGTGGFSYNEQFF.